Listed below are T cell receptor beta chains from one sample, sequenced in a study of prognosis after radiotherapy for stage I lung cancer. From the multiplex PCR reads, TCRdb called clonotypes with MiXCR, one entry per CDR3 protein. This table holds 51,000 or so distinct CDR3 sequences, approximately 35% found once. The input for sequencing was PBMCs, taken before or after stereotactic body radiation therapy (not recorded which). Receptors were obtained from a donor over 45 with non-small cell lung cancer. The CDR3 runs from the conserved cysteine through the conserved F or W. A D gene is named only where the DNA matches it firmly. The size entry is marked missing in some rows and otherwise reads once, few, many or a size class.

CDR3: CASTIAGVTAGELFF
DNA: TGTGCCAGCACCATAGCGGGAGTGACGGCCGGGGAGCTGTTTTTT
V: TRBV11-2
D: TRBD2
length: 15
size: many
J: TRBJ2-2

CDR3: CASKRGQGAEAFF
DNA: TGTGCCAGCAAAAGGGGACAGGGGGCTGAAGCTTTCTTT
V: TRBV6-1
D: TRBD1
length: 13
size: many
J: TRBJ1-1

CDR3: CATSVGGGTDTQYF
DNA: TGTGCCACCAGTGTGGGGGGCGGCACAGATACGCAGTATTTT
V: TRBV24-1
D: NA
length: 14
size: once
J: TRBJ2-3

CDR3: CASQVGDTEAFF
DNA: TGTGCCAGTCAGGTGGGGGACACTGAAGCTTTCTTT
V: TRBV5-6
D: NA
length: 12
size: few
J: TRBJ1-1

CDR3: CAIRGTSGMCETQYF
DNA: TGTGCCATCCGAGGGACTAGCGGGATGTGCGAGACCCAGTACTTC
V: TRBV2
D: TRBD2
length: 15
size: NA
J: TRBJ2-5

CDR3: CASSERQSNEKLFF
DNA: TGTGCCAGCAGTGAAAGACAGTCTAATGAAAAACTGTTTTTT
V: TRBV9
D: NA
length: 14
size: many
J: TRBJ1-4

CDR3: CSAWTSGRSNNEQFF
DNA: TGCAGTGCTTGGACTAGCGGGAGATCCAACAATGAGCAGTTCTTC
V: TRBV20-1
D: TRBD2
length: 15
size: NA
J: TRBJ2-1

CDR3: CASTSIAGELFF
DNA: TGTGCCAGTACCTCGATTGCCGGGGAGCTGTTTTTT
V: TRBV19
D: NA
length: 12
size: many
J: TRBJ2-2

CDR3: CASSARTGSRELFF
DNA: TGTGCCAGCAGCGCACGGACAGGGTCCCGGGAGCTGTTTTTT
V: TRBV7-2
D: TRBD1
length: 14
size: NA
J: TRBJ2-2

CDR3: CASRRGGSVETQYF
DNA: TGTGCCTCGAGAAGGGGCGGGAGTGTGGAGACCCAGTACTTC
V: TRBV10-3
D: TRBD2
length: 14
size: many
J: TRBJ2-5

CDR3: CASGDRQGTDTQYF
DNA: TGCGCCAGCGGGGACAGGCAAGGGACAGATACGCAGTATTTT
V: TRBV5-1
D: TRBD1
length: 14
size: many
J: TRBJ2-3

CDR3: CATSDVSGDYNEQFF
DNA: TGTGCCACCAGTGACGTCAGCGGGGACTACAATGAGCAGTTCTTC
V: TRBV24-1
D: TRBD2
length: 15
size: many
J: TRBJ2-1

CDR3: CSTSTTGGSSYQQYF
DNA: TGCAGTACAAGTACCACAGGGGGGAGCTCCTACCAGCAGTACTTC
V: TRBV20-1
D: TRBD1
length: 15
size: NA
J: TRBJ2-7

CDR3: CASSLEQNYGYTF
DNA: TGTGCCAGCAGCTTGGAGCAGAACTATGGCTACACCTTC
V: TRBV5-6
D: NA
length: 13
size: many
J: TRBJ1-2

CDR3: CASSTTGGYEKLFF
DNA: TGTGCCAGTAGTACGACAGGGGGTTATGAAAAACTGTTTTTT
V: TRBV19
D: TRBD1
length: 14
size: many
J: TRBJ1-4

CDR3: CASSRTSPAASYGYTF
DNA: TGTGCCAGCAGCCGTACTTCTCCGGCAGCCTCCTATGGCTACACCTTC
V: TRBV5-5
D: NA
length: 16
size: many
J: TRBJ1-2

CDR3: CASASRTGEQYF
DNA: TGTGCCAGCGCGTCACGAACGGGCGAGCAGTACTTC
V: TRBV6-1
D: NA
length: 12
size: many
J: TRBJ2-7

CDR3: CASSWGAGRNYGYTF
DNA: TGTGCCAGCAGCTGGGGAGCGGGGAGAAATTATGGCTACACCTTC
V: TRBV7-9
D: NA
length: 15
size: many
J: TRBJ1-2

CDR3: CASSYDRGNIQYF
DNA: TGCGCCAGCAGCTACGACAGGGGGAACATTCAGTACTTC
V: TRBV5-1
D: TRBD1
length: 13
size: many
J: TRBJ2-4

CDR3: CSAREYGTLANYGYTF
DNA: TGCAGTGCTAGAGAATATGGGACACTTGCTAACTATGGCTACACCTTC
V: TRBV20-1
D: NA
length: 16
size: many
J: TRBJ1-2

CDR3: CASSLGTGGVGYTF
DNA: TGTGCCAGCAGCTTAGGGACAGGGGGCGTTGGCTACACCTTC
V: TRBV7-2
D: TRBD1
length: 14
size: many
J: TRBJ1-2

CDR3: CASNLAGGIQNEQFF
DNA: TGTGCCAGCAATTTGGCAGGAGGGATCCAGAATGAGCAGTTCTTC
V: TRBV6-2/TRBV6-3
D: NA
length: 15
size: few
J: TRBJ2-1

CDR3: CASSFAGYDEQFF
DNA: TGTGCCAGCAGCTTTGCCGGGTATGATGAGCAGTTCTTC
V: TRBV7-9
D: NA
length: 13
size: many
J: TRBJ2-1

CDR3: CAWIGAVNYGYTF
DNA: TGTGCCTGGATTGGTGCGGTGAACTATGGCTACACCTTC
V: TRBV30
D: NA
length: 13
size: NA
J: TRBJ1-2

CDR3: CASRRTGGYEQYF
DNA: TGCGCCAGCAGGCGGACAGGGGGCTACGAGCAGTACTTC
V: TRBV5-1
D: TRBD1
length: 13
size: many
J: TRBJ2-7

CDR3: CASSRLAHRFF
DNA: TGTGCCAGCAGCAGACTAGCCCACCGGTTCTTC
V: TRBV7-2
D: TRBD2
length: 11
size: many
J: TRBJ2-1

CDR3: CASSKREGQVGQYF
DNA: TGTGCCAGCAGCAAGCGGGAGGGCCAGGTCGGGCAGTATTTT
V: TRBV11-1
D: TRBD2
length: 14
size: many
J: TRBJ2-3

CDR3: CATSDAGTVNYNEQFF
DNA: TGTGCCACCAGTGATGCCGGGACAGTTAACTACAATGAGCAGTTCTTC
V: TRBV24-1
D: TRBD1
length: 16
size: many
J: TRBJ2-1

CDR3: CSAGFGGLNTEAFF
DNA: TGCAGTGCCGGGTTCGGGGGTTTGAACACTGAAGCTTTCTTT
V: TRBV20-1
D: NA
length: 14
size: NA
J: TRBJ1-1

CDR3: CASSQGVWELSF
DNA: TGTGCCAGCAGCCAAGGGGTATGGGAGCTGTCTTTT
V: TRBV3-1
D: NA
length: 12
size: NA
J: TRBJ2-2

CDR3: CASSEAYRGYGYTF
DNA: TGTGCCAGCAGTGAAGCTTACAGGGGCTATGGCTACACCTTC
V: TRBV6-1
D: TRBD1
length: 14
size: NA
J: TRBJ1-2

CDR3: CASRGGGISNEQYF
DNA: TGTGCCAGCAGAGGGGGTGGGATAAGCAACGAGCAGTACTTC
V: TRBV6-1
D: NA
length: 14
size: many
J: TRBJ2-7

CDR3: CASSVAEGVPGHRADAGNTIYF
DNA: TGTGCCAGCAGCGTAGCCGAGGGTGTGCCGGGTCACAGGGCCGACGCTGGAAACACCATATATTTT
V: TRBV9
D: NA
length: 22
size: many
J: TRBJ1-3

CDR3: CASSPSGQGETQYF
DNA: TGCGCCAGCAGCCCGTCGGGCCAAGGAGAGACCCAGTACTTC
V: TRBV5-1
D: NA
length: 14
size: many
J: TRBJ2-5

CDR3: CASSLALNTEAFF
DNA: TGTGCCAGCAGCTTAGCTCTGAACACTGAAGCTTTCTTT
V: TRBV7-8
D: NA
length: 13
size: many
J: TRBJ1-1

CDR3: CASSACRSLYGYTF
DNA: TGTGCCAGCAGTGCGTGTAGGTCCCTATATGGCTACACCTTC
V: TRBV12-3/TRBV12-4
D: NA
length: 14
size: once
J: TRBJ1-2

CDR3: CASSFARDSYEQYF
DNA: TGTGCCAGCAGTTTCGCCCGGGACAGCTACGAGCAGTACTTC
V: TRBV6-2/TRBV6-3
D: TRBD1
length: 14
size: NA
J: TRBJ2-7

CDR3: CSARTSGFTDTQYF
DNA: TGCAGTGCTAGAACTAGCGGGTTCACAGATACGCAGTATTTT
V: TRBV20-1
D: TRBD2
length: 14
size: many
J: TRBJ2-3

CDR3: CASSLDRGGRYYEQYF
DNA: TGTGCCAGCAGCTTAGATCGTGGTGGGAGGTACTACGAGCAGTACTTC
V: TRBV11-3
D: NA
length: 16
size: many
J: TRBJ2-7

CDR3: CASSSQGDTGELFF
DNA: TGCGCCAGCAGCTCACAGGGGGACACCGGGGAGCTGTTTTTT
V: TRBV5-1
D: TRBD1
length: 14
size: many
J: TRBJ2-2

CDR3: CAGRGGANTGELFF
DNA: TGTGCCGGCCGTGGTGGGGCTAACACCGGGGAGCTGTTTTTT
V: TRBV6-1
D: NA
length: 14
size: many
J: TRBJ2-2

CDR3: CASSLCRLAGVDTQYF
DNA: TGTGCCAGCAGCTTATGCCGACTAGCGGGCGTAGATACGCAGTATTTT
V: TRBV7-9
D: TRBD2
length: 16
size: NA
J: TRBJ2-3

CDR3: CATPAPVSWDSGNTIYF
DNA: TGTGCCACCCCCGCTCCCGTCTCATGGGACTCTGGAAACACCATATATTTT
V: TRBV11-3
D: NA
length: 17
size: NA
J: TRBJ1-3

CDR3: CASSFYGTEETQYF
DNA: TGTGCCAGCAGCTTCTATGGTACCGAAGAGACCCAGTACTTC
V: TRBV7-2
D: NA
length: 14
size: few
J: TRBJ2-5

CDR3: CASSPPPEGWGYEQYF
DNA: TGTGCCAGCTCACCCCCCCCCGAAGGGTGGGGATACGAGCAGTACTTC
V: TRBV18
D: NA
length: 16
size: NA
J: TRBJ2-7

CDR3: CASSESRGNTIYF
DNA: TGTGCCAGCAGTGAAAGTAGGGGAAACACCATATATTTT
V: TRBV2
D: NA
length: 13
size: many
J: TRBJ1-3

CDR3: CASSTRGPRFSGANVLTF
DNA: TGTGCCAGCAGCACCAGGGGTCCCCGATTCTCTGGGGCCAACGTCCTGACTTTC
V: TRBV16
D: NA
length: 18
size: many
J: TRBJ2-6

CDR3: CASKRTGMDEQYF
DNA: TGTGCCAGTAAGAGGACAGGGATGGACGAGCAGTACTTC
V: TRBV19
D: TRBD1
length: 13
size: many
J: TRBJ2-7

CDR3: CASSLADQMDEQFF
DNA: TGCGCCAGCAGCTTGGCCGATCAAATGGATGAGCAGTTCTTC
V: TRBV5-1
D: NA
length: 14
size: NA
J: TRBJ2-1

CDR3: CASSSNPLLAYEQYF
DNA: TGTGCCAGCAGCTCCAACCCCTTACTAGCGTACGAGCAGTACTTC
V: TRBV7-2
D: TRBD2
length: 15
size: many
J: TRBJ2-7

CDR3: CAWSGGFYGYTF
DNA: TGTGCCTGGAGCGGGGGTTTCTATGGCTACACCTTC
V: TRBV30
D: NA
length: 12
size: many
J: TRBJ1-2

CDR3: CASSFGREETQYF
DNA: TGTGCCAGCAGCTTTGGGAGGGAAGAGACCCAGTACTTC
V: TRBV7-3
D: TRBD2
length: 13
size: many
J: TRBJ2-5

CDR3: CASMTRGASAYNEQFF
DNA: TGTGCCAGCATGACCAGGGGAGCGTCCGCCTACAATGAGCAGTTCTTC
V: TRBV6-1
D: NA
length: 16
size: once
J: TRBJ2-1

CDR3: CASTTLTGTGRRDEAFF
DNA: TGTGCCAGTACCACCCTTACGGGGACAGGGAGGAGGGATGAAGCTTTCTTT
V: TRBV19
D: TRBD1
length: 17
size: NA
J: TRBJ1-1